This is a list of T cell receptor beta chains from one sample in a study of PD-1 blockade in classical Hodgkin lymphoma. Using immunoSEQ multiplex PCR, the repertoire was profiled, and TCRdb retains in-frame clones only, with some absent. The table has fewer than 35,000 clones, more than 85% seen once. Input material: peripheral blood mononuclear cells (PBMCs). The origin of the receptors is a human donor with classical Hodgkin lymphoma. CDR3s include the opening cysteine and the closing phenylalanine or tryptophan. Fields, in order: clone size, J gene, V gene, D gene, CDR3 DNA, CDR3 protein. A D gene is named only where the DNA matches it firmly. Not every row has a clone size; where given, it reads once, few, many or a size class.

clone_size: NA
j_call: TRBJ2-3
v_call: TRBV6-5
d_call: TRBD2
cdr3_nt: TGTGCCAGCAGTTTAGCGGGCGCAGATACGCAGTATTTT
cdr3_aa: CASSLAGADTQYF

clone_size: few
j_call: TRBJ2-3
v_call: TRBV27
d_call: TRBD2
cdr3_nt: TGTGCCAGCAGTTTACGACTCGACGGGGTTGCCGGGACTAGGGGCACAGATACGCAGTATTTT
cdr3_aa: CASSLRLDGVAGTRGTDTQYF

clone_size: NA
j_call: TRBJ1-3
v_call: TRBV6-1
d_call: NA
cdr3_nt: TGTGCCAGCAGTGTAGGGAGGAACACCATATATTTT
cdr3_aa: CASSVGRNTIYF

clone_size: NA
j_call: TRBJ2-2
v_call: TRBV7-9
d_call: NA
cdr3_nt: TGTGCCAGCAGCTTGGGGGGCACCGGGGAGCTGTTTTTT
cdr3_aa: CASSLGGTGELFF

clone_size: NA
j_call: TRBJ2-3
v_call: TRBV5-8
d_call: NA
cdr3_nt: TGTGCCAGCAGCTTGATGCGGGGAAGCACAGATACGCAGTATTTT
cdr3_aa: CASSLMRGSTDTQYF

clone_size: NA
j_call: TRBJ2-7
v_call: TRBV7-2
d_call: NA
cdr3_nt: TGTGCCAGCAGCCCCACCTCCGGGACCCTGAGGGAGTACTTC
cdr3_aa: CASSPTSGTLREYF

clone_size: NA
j_call: TRBJ2-7
v_call: TRBV6-5
d_call: NA
cdr3_nt: TGTGCCAGCAAACAGGGTTACGAGCAGTACTTC
cdr3_aa: CASKQGYEQYF

clone_size: NA
j_call: TRBJ2-1
v_call: TRBV5-4
d_call: TRBD2
cdr3_nt: TGTGCCAGCAGGGAGGGACTAGCGGGACTTGAGCAGTTCTTC
cdr3_aa: CASREGLAGLEQFF

clone_size: NA
j_call: TRBJ2-2
v_call: TRBV11-3
d_call: NA
cdr3_nt: TGTGCCAGCAGCTTATCCAGGGGCGGCACCGGGGAGCTGTTTTTT
cdr3_aa: CASSLSRGGTGELFF

clone_size: NA
j_call: TRBJ2-3
v_call: TRBV23-1
d_call: NA
cdr3_nt: TGCGCCAGCAGTCAGAACCGTCTAGATACGCAGTATTTT
cdr3_aa: CASSQNRLDTQYF

clone_size: NA
j_call: TRBJ1-3
v_call: TRBV5-1
d_call: TRBD1
cdr3_nt: TGCGCCAGCAGCTTGGGGGGCGACAGGGTACAAGGAAACACCATATATTTT
cdr3_aa: CASSLGGDRVQGNTIYF

clone_size: once
j_call: TRBJ2-7
v_call: TRBV19
d_call: NA
cdr3_nt: TGTGCCAGTAGTTACCGGGACATCTCCTACGAGCAGTACTTC
cdr3_aa: CASSYRDISYEQYF

clone_size: once
j_call: TRBJ2-7
v_call: TRBV6-5
d_call: NA
cdr3_nt: TGTGCCTGCCGAGCCAGCGTTGACACAGACTACGAGCAGTACTTC
cdr3_aa: CACRASVDTDYEQYF

clone_size: NA
j_call: TRBJ1-4
v_call: TRBV6-6
d_call: NA
cdr3_nt: TGTGCCAGCACGGACCCTCTAAGCGAAAAACTGTTTTTT
cdr3_aa: CASTDPLSEKLFF

clone_size: NA
j_call: TRBJ2-4
v_call: TRBV14
d_call: NA
cdr3_nt: TGTGCCAGCAGCCGTTCTGGCAACAACAACATTCAGTACTTC
cdr3_aa: CASSRSGNNNIQYF

clone_size: NA
j_call: TRBJ1-1
v_call: TRBV7-9
d_call: NA
cdr3_nt: TGTGCCAGCAGCGCACAGGGTTACACTGAAGCTTTCTTT
cdr3_aa: CASSAQGYTEAFF

clone_size: NA
j_call: TRBJ1-2
v_call: TRBV7-9
d_call: NA
cdr3_nt: TGTGCCAGCAGCCCCGACACTACCGGGGGCTACACCTTC
cdr3_aa: CASSPDTTGGYTF

clone_size: NA
j_call: TRBJ2-7
v_call: TRBV5-1
d_call: NA
cdr3_nt: TGCGCCAGCAGCCCACCCTGGGGTACTATGGAGCAGTACTTC
cdr3_aa: CASSPPWGTMEQYF

clone_size: once
j_call: TRBJ2-3
v_call: TRBV7-8
d_call: NA
cdr3_nt: TGTGCCAGCAGCCGACAGAGTACGCAGTATTTT
cdr3_aa: CASSRQSTQYF

clone_size: NA
j_call: TRBJ2-7
v_call: TRBV7-8
d_call: TRBD2
cdr3_nt: TGTGCCAGCAGCCGTCCAGCGGGAGTAATCTACGAGCAGTACTTC
cdr3_aa: CASSRPAGVIYEQYF